This T cell receptor (beta chain) was captured by sequencing in a study of blood T cell repertoires in COVID-19. Whole-study context: Sites in the United States, Italy and Spain provided acute and convalescent COVID-19 samples. T cells, B-cell-depleted T cells, or PBMCs supplied cDNA or gDNA.

Original data processing: Reference gene primer amplification in the assay estimated nucleated cell counts. Some clones are missing from TCRdb's copy, which holds only in-frame ones; the method was immunoSEQ multiplex PCR. V, J and clone size were drawn from that table, and D and trimming were deduced from the DNA. The sample lists approximately 240,000 clones; 75% to 90% were seen once. Clinical histories supplied by participants themselves formed the basis of cohort assignment. The sample taken for sequencing was PBMCs or T cells enriched from blood (not recorded which). This TCR was recovered from a woman between 18 and 30 years old in a cohort exposed to, infected with or recovered from COVID-19 (not recorded which).

CDR3 in DNA: TGTGCCAGCAGCTTTTCCGAGCGGGGGGTGCGGGAGACCCAGTACTTC. Protein: CASSFSERGVRETQYF. V is TRBV7-2 and J is TRBJ2-5; 9 bases map to TRBD2. This CDR3 has 16 amino acids. CDR1 SGHTA and CDR2 FQGNSA come from the germline V gene. Losses at the gene ends were 3 bases for V and 5 bases for J; bases not matched to a gene: 10.